Presented here are 8 T cell receptor beta chains from one specimen sequenced in a study of cytomegalovirus exposure and HLA in healthy donors. Both 60 Vbeta primers and 13 Jbeta primers went into the PCR. Profiling relied on immunoSEQ multiplex PCR, and the TCRdb table lists in-frame clones only, not all of them. The data contain 150,000 to 200,000 clones, 70% to 80% of them seen just once; the ten biggest clones take up about 1.5%. Sequenced: PBMCs. The receptors stem from a man between 18 and 29 years old in good health and CMV-seronegative.

The chain combines TRBV28 with TRBJ2-1; 8 bases match TRBD2. This CDR3 spans 14 amino acids. The germline V gene has CDR1 MDHEN and CDR2 SYDVKM. V shed 6 bases and J 6 bases; nucleotides not matched to a gene: 7. CDR3 residues: CASSPQREFNEQFF. DNA for the CDR3: TGTGCCAGCAGCCCACAGCGGGAGTTCAATGAGCAGTTCTTC.

This chain uses TRBV11-3 with TRBJ2-4, with D hard to call. Germline CDR1 SGHNT, CDR2 YENEEA. The CDR3 runs to 12 residues. The V end was cut by 4 bases, the J end by 8 bases, with 9 bases between. The CDR3 DNA sequence: TGTGCCAGCAGCTCCCTCCTTGACATTCAGTACTTC. Residues: CASSSLLDIQYF.

The V and J genes are TRBV4-2 and TRBJ1-2; the D is unclear. Trimming shortened V by 0 bases and J by 8 bases, and 7 bases separated the two germline ends. This CDR3 is built from 12 residues. Germline V gene lookup returns CDR1 LGHNA and CDR2 YNFKEQ. The CDR3 sequence: CASSQDSVGYTF. The CDR3 nucleotides read TGTGCCAGCAGCCAAGATAGCGTGGGCTACACCTTC.

V gene TRBV12-5 combines with J gene TRBJ1-5; weak D call: TRBD1 (6 bases). This CDR3 is built from 16 residues. Looked up from germline, CDR1 is LGHNT and CDR2 is FRNRAP. V was shortened by 2 bases and J by 4 bases, with 15 bases between the two germline ends. The CDR3 DNA is TGTGCTAGTGGTTTGTCGGCGACAGGTCTAAATCAGCCCCAGCATTTT. Translation gives CASGLSATGLNQPQHF.

The rearrangement links TRBV5-4 to TRBJ2-5, with 9 bases fitting TRBD1. Losses at the gene ends were 5 bases for V and 4 bases for J; bases not matched to a gene: 9. This CDR3 spans 15 amino acids. The germline V gene encodes CDR1 SGHNT and CDR2 YYREEE (reference sequence). CDR3 DNA: TGTGCCAGCAGTCGGGACAGGGAGCTCTCAGAGACCCAGTACTTC. Its translation: CASSRDRELSETQYF. Complete variable domain (other parts from reference TRBV5-4 and TRBJ2-5): ETGVTQSPTHLIKTRGQQVTLRCSSQSGHNTVSWYQQALGQGPQFIFQYYREEENGRGNFPPRFSGLQFPNYSSELNVNALELDDSALYLCASSRDRELSETQYFGPGTRLLVL.

V is TRBV7-9 and J is TRBJ2-1; D may be TRBD2 (6 bases). The CDR3 is 17 amino acids. The V end was cut by 2 bases, the J end by 5 bases, with 19 bases between. Germline lookup yields CDR1 SEHNR and CDR2 FQNEAQ (reference sequence). CDR3 sequence (DNA): TGTGCCAGCAGCTTACCCATGACTAGACCCCTAGACAATGAGCAGTTCTTC. It is translated as CASSLPMTRPLDNEQFF.

The chain carries TRBV4-3 and TRBJ2-7; perhaps TRBD2 as D (6 bases). Germline values: CDR1 LGHNA, CDR2 YSLEER. The CDR3 is 16 residues long. Deletions cut 1 base from V and 0 bases from J, with 13 bases between. CDR3 DNA sequence: TGCGCCAGCAGCCAAGGGCTAAGGGACTTCTCCTACGAGCAGTACTTC. Translation: CASSQGLRDFSYEQYF.

Concerning this clone: The same CDR3 arises from other DNA sequences in this sample as well. The gene calls are TRBV7-2 and TRBJ2-5, with a possible D match to TRBD2 (5 bases). With 0 bases removed from V and 5 bases from J, the gap between germline ends came to 10 bases. The CDR3 sequence is 14 residues long. Germline V lookup: CDR1 SGHTA, CDR2 FQGNSA. Written as DNA, the CDR3 is TGTGCCAGCAGCTTAGCGGGGAGAGGGGAGACCCAGTACTTC. Translating gives CASSLAGRGETQYF.